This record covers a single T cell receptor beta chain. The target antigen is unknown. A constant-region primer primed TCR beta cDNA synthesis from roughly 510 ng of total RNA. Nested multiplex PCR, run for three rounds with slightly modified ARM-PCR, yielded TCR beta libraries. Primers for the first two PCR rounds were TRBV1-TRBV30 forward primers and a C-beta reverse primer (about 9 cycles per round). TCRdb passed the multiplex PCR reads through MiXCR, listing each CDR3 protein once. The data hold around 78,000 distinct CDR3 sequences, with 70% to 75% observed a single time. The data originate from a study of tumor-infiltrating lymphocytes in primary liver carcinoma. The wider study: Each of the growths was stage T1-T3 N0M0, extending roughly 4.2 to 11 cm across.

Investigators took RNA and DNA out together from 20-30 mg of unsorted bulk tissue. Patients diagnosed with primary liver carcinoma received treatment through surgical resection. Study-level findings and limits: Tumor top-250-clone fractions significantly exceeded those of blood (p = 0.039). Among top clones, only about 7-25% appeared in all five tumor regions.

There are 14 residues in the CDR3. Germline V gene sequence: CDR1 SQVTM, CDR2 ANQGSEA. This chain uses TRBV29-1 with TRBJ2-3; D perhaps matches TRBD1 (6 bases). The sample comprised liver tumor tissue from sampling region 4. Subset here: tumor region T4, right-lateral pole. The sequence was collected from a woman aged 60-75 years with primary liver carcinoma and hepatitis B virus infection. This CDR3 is CRVRTSQLSGEQYF. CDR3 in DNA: TGCAGAGTCAGGACCTCGCAATTATCAGGGGAGCAATATTTT.